This T cell receptor (beta chain) was sequenced in a study of identical twins (dated by TCRdb to 2016 to 2017). For the study in its entirety: To test whether fetal clonotypes persist, this study deep-sequenced TCR alpha and beta repertoires from monozygotic twins, from unrelated adults of various ages, and from cord blood. Replicate twin experiments were performed at different times using different library preparation protocols to rule out contamination.

Only healthy Caucasian donors were included. Three pairs of female monozygotic twins, all aged roughly 18 to 30 years, made up the twin cohort. The RNA used for TCR libraries was isolated from peripheral blood mononuclear cells. This clonotype has more than one count but fewer than ten. It lacks a known antigen. Within one base of it there is no much larger clone, and no base qualities were kept. Library construction relied on 5' RACE. TCRdb lists the instrument as Illumina HiSeq 2000. Template switching introduced a universal primer binding site; the final cDNA contained a unique molecular identifier, enabling accurate counting of TCR cDNA molecules. Specific primers in the conserved constant-segment region were used to synthesize first-strand cDNA for the TCR alpha and beta chains. To control for contamination, every cDNA library was double barcoded, receiving both a SMART-Mk sample barcode and Illumina barcodes. TruSeq adapter sequences and Illumina sample barcodes were added in two successive PCR steps. Sequencing of the TCR alpha and beta cDNA libraries was done on the Illumina HiSeq platform using custom primers. Processing in the source paper ran as follows. Raw reads were processed with MiGEC to extract unique molecular identifiers, and MiXCR was used to determine CDR3 positions. For each individual, recombination models were inferred using an EM algorithm with the repgenHMM and IGoR tools. Shared clonotype analysis was performed with the tcR package in R, normalizing sharing by the product of cloneset sizes. To study raw recombination free of thymic and clonal selection effects, out-of-frame nonproductive sequences were analyzed. TCRdb reworked the public reads: Q25 trimming with fastp, MiXCR clone assembly, productive beta chains retained. Rows matching on CDR3 protein sequence are summarized as one entry with the most common DNA and genes. The V and J calls and clone size are TCRdb's, not the authors'. The sample has about 900,000 distinct CDR3 sequences on record, roughly 12% of them singletons. The ten largest clones take up roughly 1.6% of the sample.

Findings and caveats that apply to the study as a whole: Abundant cord blood beta clonotypes carried fewer insertions; young adult naive repertoires showed a weaker similar trend, while memory repertoires showed none. Because the same donors could not be followed over many years, the conclusions depended on cross-sectional statistical analysis. The excess sharing between twins in beta out-of-frame sequences was weaker because fewer shared sequences reduced the signal-to-noise ratio. Compared with coincidental sharing between unrelated individuals, out-of-frame TCR alpha sequences shared between twins showed an excess of sequences with low generation probability. Zero-insertion analyses could be partly confounded by invariant T cells such as MAIT and iNKT, although diverse VJ usage argued against such confounding for most clonotypes. Out-of-frame TCR alpha sharing in monozygotic twins was systematically underestimated by recombination models, whereas sharing between unrelated individuals was in agreement with the recombination models.

The same data also contributed to another study, on yellow fever vaccine responses in identical twins. That second report states: According to the authors, the vaccine-induced T cell response in identical twins seemed to be partly convergent and partly specific to each individual. In the study, vaccine-responding T cell clones were precisely tracked in identical twins.

The specimen sequenced was PBMCs. The origin of this receptor is a woman aged 18-30 years in good health.

Read as DNA, the sequence is TGTGCCAGCAGTTTAGAGACAATCGCAAATGAGCAGTTCTTC. This is translated as CASSLETIANEQFF. The chain links TRBV12-3 or TRBV12-4 with TRBJ2-1, with the identity of the D gene unclear. V is cut by 1 base and J by 7 bases, and the space between the germline ends is 11 bases. The CDR3, cysteine through phenylalanine, is 14 amino acids long. Left in the record is the CDR3 DNA by itself, 42 bases read in frame from the first base.